This T cell receptor beta chain is drawn from a study of OX40 agonist ivuxolimab in advanced cancers. Study-wide context: Three patients, one with hepatocellular carcinoma and two with cutaneous melanoma, achieved partial responses.

About this clone itself: The antigen is not known.

This CDR3 comprises 12 residues. CDR1 KGHSH and CDR2 LQKENI come from the germline V gene. Trimming pared 3 bases from V and 8 bases from J, leaving 8 bases between. This table comes from immunoSEQ multiplex PCR, and its TCRdb copy is limited to in-frame clones, with some not included. Of 65,000 to 90,000 clones listed, almost 85% are singletons. Points from the study as a whole: In general, CD8+ T cells held more expanded clones than CD4+ did, on average. The work left the antigen specificity of expanded peripheral T cells undetermined.

The chain carries TRBV18 and TRBJ2-4, with D uncertain. This TCR came from an adult with an advanced solid tumor such as melanoma, head and neck, liver or kidney cancer. The source was CD4+ or CD8+ T cells sorted from blood, collected in a trial of the OX40 agonist ivuxolimab. The CDR3 here is CASSPSADIQYF. The CDR3 nucleotides read TGTGCCAGCTCACCCTCAGCTGACATTCAGTACTTC.